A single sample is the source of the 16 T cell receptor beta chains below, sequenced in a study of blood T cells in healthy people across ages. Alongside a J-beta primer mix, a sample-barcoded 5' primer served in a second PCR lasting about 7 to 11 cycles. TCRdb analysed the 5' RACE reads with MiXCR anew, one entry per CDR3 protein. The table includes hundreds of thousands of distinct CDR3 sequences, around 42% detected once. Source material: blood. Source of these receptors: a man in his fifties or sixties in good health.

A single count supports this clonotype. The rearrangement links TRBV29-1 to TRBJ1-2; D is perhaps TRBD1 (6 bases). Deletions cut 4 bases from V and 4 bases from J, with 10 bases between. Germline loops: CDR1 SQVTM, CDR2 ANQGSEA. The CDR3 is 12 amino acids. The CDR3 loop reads CSVADSLYGYTF. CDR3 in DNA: TGCAGCGTTGCGGACAGCCTCTATGGCTACACCTTC. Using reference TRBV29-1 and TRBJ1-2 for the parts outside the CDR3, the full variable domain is SAVISQKPSRDICQRGTSLTIQCQVDSQVTMMFWYRQQPGQSLTLIATANQGSEATYESGFVIDKFPISRPNLTFSTLTVSNMSPEDSSIYLCSVADSLYGYTFGSGTRLTVV.

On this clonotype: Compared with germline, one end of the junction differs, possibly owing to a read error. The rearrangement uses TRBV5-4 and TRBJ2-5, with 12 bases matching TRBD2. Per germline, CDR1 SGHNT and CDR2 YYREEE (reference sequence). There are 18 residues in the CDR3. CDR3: CANSLQGLAGTWQETQYF. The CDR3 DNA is TGTGCCAACAGCTTGCAAGGACTAGCGGGGACCTGGCAGGAGACCCAGTACTTC.

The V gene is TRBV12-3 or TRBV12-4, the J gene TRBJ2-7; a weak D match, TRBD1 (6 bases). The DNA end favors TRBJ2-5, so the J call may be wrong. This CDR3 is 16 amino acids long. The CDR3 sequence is CASSPWVVGARETQYF. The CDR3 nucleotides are TGTGCCAGCAGTCCATGGGTAGTGGGGGCCCGGGAGACCCAGTACTTC.

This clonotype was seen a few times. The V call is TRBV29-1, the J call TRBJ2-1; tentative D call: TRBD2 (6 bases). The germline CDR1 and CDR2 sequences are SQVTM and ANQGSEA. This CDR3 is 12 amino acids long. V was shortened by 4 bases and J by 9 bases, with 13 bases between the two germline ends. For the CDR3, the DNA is TGCAGCGTTGTTCCAGCGGGCAGTGAGCAGTTCTTC. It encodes CSVVPAGSEQFF.

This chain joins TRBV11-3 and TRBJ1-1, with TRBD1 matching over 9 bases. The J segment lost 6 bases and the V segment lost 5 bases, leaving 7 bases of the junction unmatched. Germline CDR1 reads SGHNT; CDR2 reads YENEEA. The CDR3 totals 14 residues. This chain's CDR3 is CASSRGQGLAEAFF. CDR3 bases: TGTGCCAGCAGCCGAGGACAGGGGTTAGCTGAAGCTTTCTTT.

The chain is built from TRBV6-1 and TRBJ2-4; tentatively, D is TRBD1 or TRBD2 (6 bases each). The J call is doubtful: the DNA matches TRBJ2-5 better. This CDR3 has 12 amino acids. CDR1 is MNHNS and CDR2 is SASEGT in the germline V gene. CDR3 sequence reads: CASVRGEETQYF. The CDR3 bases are TGTGCCAGCGTAAGGGGGGAAGAGACCCAGTACTTC.

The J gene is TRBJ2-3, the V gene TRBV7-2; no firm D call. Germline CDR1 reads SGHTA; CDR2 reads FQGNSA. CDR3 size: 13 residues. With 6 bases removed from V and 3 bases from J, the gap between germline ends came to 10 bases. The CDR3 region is CASRSRLTDTQYF. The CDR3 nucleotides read TGTGCCAGCAGATCGAGGTTAACAGATACGCAGTATTTT. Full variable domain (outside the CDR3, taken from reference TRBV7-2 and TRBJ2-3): GAGVSQSPSNKVTEKGKDVELRCDPISGHTALYWYRQSLGQGLEFLIYFQGNSAPDKSGLPSDRFSAERTGGSVSTLTIQRTQQEDSAVYLCASRSRLTDTQYFGPGTRLTVL.

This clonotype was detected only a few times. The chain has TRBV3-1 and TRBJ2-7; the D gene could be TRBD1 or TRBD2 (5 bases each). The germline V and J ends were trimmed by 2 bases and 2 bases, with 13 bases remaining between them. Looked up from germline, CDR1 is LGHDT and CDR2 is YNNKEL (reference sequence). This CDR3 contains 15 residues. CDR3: CASSQQGRGAYEQYF. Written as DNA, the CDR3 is TGTGCCAGCAGCCAACAGGGTAGAGGGGCCTACGAGCAGTACTTC.

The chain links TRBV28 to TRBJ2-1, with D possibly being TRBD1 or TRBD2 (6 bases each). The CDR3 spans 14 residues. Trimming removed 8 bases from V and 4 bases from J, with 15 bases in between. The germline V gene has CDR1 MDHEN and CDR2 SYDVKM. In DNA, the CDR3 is TGTGCCAGCTCGGGGATAGGGGGGTACAATGAGCAGTTCTTC. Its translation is CASSGIGGYNEQFF.

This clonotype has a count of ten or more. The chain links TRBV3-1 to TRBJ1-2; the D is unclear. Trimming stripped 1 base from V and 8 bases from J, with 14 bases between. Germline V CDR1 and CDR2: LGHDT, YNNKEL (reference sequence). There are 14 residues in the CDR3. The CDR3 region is CASSQVTKSAGYTF. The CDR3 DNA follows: TGTGCCAGCAGCCAAGTCACAAAGAGTGCGGGCTACACCTTC.

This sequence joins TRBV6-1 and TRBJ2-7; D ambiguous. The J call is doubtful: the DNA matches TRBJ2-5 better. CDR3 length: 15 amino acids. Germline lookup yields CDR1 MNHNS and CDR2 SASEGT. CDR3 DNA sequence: TGTGCCAGCAGTGAGCCCCCCGACACAGCGGAGACCCAGTACTTC. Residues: CASSEPPDTAETQYF.

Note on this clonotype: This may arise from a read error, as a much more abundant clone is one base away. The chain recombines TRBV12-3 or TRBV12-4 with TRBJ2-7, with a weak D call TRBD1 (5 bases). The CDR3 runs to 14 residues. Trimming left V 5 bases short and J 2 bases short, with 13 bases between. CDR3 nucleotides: TGTGCCAGCAGTGTATACGACAGCCCCTACGAGCAGTACTTC. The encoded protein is CASSVYDSPYEQYF.

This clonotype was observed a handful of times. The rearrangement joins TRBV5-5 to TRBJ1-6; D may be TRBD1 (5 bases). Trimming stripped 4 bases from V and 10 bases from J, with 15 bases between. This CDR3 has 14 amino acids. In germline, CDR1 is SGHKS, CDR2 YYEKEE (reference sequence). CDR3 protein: CASSTTTEYSPLHF. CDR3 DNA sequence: TGTGCCAGCAGCACGACGACAGAATACTCACCCCTCCACTTT.

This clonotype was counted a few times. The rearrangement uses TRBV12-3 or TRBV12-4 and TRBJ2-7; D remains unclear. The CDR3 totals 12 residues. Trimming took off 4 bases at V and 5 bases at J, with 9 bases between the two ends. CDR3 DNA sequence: TGTGCCAGCAGTTCCCGACGGGACGAGCAGTACTTC. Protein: CASSSRRDEQYF.

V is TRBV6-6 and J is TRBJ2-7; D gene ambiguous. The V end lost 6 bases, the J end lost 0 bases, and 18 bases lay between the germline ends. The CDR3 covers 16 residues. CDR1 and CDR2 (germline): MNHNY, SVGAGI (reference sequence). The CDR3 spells CASSCGGRTNSYEQYF. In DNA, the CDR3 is TGTGCCAGCAGCTGTGGCGGCAGGACGAACTCCTACGAGCAGTACTTC.

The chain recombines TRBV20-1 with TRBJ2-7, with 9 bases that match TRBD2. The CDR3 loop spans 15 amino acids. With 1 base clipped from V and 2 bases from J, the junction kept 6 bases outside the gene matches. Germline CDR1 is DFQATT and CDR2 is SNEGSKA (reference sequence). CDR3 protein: CSARVLAGAPYEQYF. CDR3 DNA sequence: TGCAGTGCTAGAGTCTTAGCGGGGGCCCCCTACGAGCAGTACTTC.